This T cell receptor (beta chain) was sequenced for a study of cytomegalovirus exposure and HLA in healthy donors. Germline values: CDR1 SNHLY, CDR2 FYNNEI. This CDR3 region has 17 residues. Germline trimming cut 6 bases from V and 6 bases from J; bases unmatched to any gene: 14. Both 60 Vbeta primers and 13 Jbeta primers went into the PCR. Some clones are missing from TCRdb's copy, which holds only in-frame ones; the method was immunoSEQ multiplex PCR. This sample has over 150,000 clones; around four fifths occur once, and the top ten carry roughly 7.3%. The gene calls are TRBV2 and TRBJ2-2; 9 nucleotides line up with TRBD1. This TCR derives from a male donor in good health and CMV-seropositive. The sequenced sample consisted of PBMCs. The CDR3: CASSVRDRVISAGELFF. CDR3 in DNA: TGTGCCAGCAGCGTCCGGGACAGGGTTATTTCGGCCGGGGAGCTGTTTTTT. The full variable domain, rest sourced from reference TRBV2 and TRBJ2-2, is EPEVTQTPSHQVTQMGQEVILRCVPISNHLYFYWYRQILGQKVEFLVSFYNNEISEKSEIFDDQFSVERPDGSNFTLKIRSTKLEDSAMYFCASSVRDRVISAGELFFGEGSRLTVL.